This T cell receptor (beta chain) was captured in a study of shared clonotypes between healthy human individuals. Profiling relied on immunoSEQ multiplex PCR, and the TCRdb table lists in-frame clones only, not all of them. This sample has more than 2 million clones, with about 95% found just once. In the naive CD8 group, cells lacked CD45RO and were positively selected for CCR7, so terminally differentiated effector memory CD45RA+ cells were left out. In its sample, this clone was seen once. The junction had 12 bases not matched to a gene; V was cut back by 3 bases and J by 3 bases. Germline-derived CDR1 and CDR2 are SGDLS and YYNGEE. The CDR3 sequence is 16 residues long.

This sequence was found in a man aged 18 to 29 in good health. The sample taken for sequencing was naive CD8+ T cells sorted from blood. The chain carries TRBV9 and TRBJ2-7, with 7 bases that match TRBD2. The CDR3 DNA reads TGTGCCAGCAGCGCACAATCTAGCGGAGGAATCTACGAGCAGTACTTC. The encoded protein is CASSAQSSGGIYEQYF.